Detailed here is one T cell receptor (beta chain). Its antigen is undetermined. Exposure to brentuximab vedotin varied, and each patient had relapsed following autologous stem cell transplantation. Sequenced by immunoSEQ multiplex PCR; TCRdb stores in-frame clones only, minus some. The table shows roughly 32,000 clones, with 75% to 85% occurring only once. The data were obtained in a study of PD-1 blockade in classical Hodgkin lymphoma. Study-level information: Nivolumab dosing for patients was 3 mg/kg, administered intravenously every 2 weeks. Study outcomes and limitations: With CD4+ cells, TCR diversity rose significantly by C4D1, but not with CD8+ cells. Complete responders started with a diversity level that resembled newly diagnosed patients at baseline. Before treatment, TCR diversity in newly diagnosed patients was reportedly lower than in healthy donors.

This TCR derives from a human donor with classical Hodgkin lymphoma. This specimen was peripheral blood mononuclear cells (PBMCs), taken at baseline.

CDR3 amino acids: CASSLIADTEAFF. The CDR3 DNA reads as TGTGCCAGCAGCTTAATTGCAGACACTGAAGCTTTCTTT. The chain combines TRBV7-9 with TRBJ1-1, with D hard to call. The V end was cut by 2 bases, the J end by 3 bases, with 7 bases between. Looked up from germline, CDR1 is SEHNR and CDR2 is FQNEAQ (reference sequence). The CDR3 totals 13 residues. The variable domain in full, completed from reference TRBV7-9 and TRBJ1-1, reads DTGVSQNPRHKITKRGQNVTFRCDPISEHNRLYWYRQTLGQGPEFLTYFQNEAQLEKSRLLSDRFSAERPKGSFSTLEIQRTEQGDSAMYLCASSLIADTEAFFGQGTRLTVV.